The 6 T cell receptor beta chains listed next were all sequenced from one sample in a study of blood T cell repertoires in COVID-19. The assay was immunoSEQ multiplex PCR, and TCRdb's table has in-frame clones only and misses some. In the table there are roughly 91,000 clones, approximately 79% of which are singletons. The sample comprised peripheral blood. These receptors all stem from a man aged 70 or older with acute or convalescent COVID-19.

The chain recombines TRBV5-6 with TRBJ1-3, with D perhaps TRBD1 (6 bases). The CDR3 is 14 residues long. V was cut by 4 bases and J by 4 bases, with 12 bases left in between. The germline gives CDR1 SGHDT, CDR2 YYEEEE. CDR3 region: CASSPDRFGNTIYF. CDR3 sequence (DNA): TGTGCCAGCAGCCCCGACAGGTTCGGAAACACCATATATTTT.

The chain carries TRBV4-1 and TRBJ2-5, with 9 bases that match TRBD2. Germline trimming cut 1 base from V and 7 bases from J; bases unmatched to any gene: 10. The CDR3 totals 16 residues. Germline values: CDR1 MGHRA, CDR2 YSYEKL. The CDR3 region is CASSQGASGVLTTQYF. CDR3 bases: TGCGCCAGCAGCCAAGGGGCTAGCGGGGTACTAACGACCCAGTACTTC.

In DNA, the CDR3 is TGTGCCAGCAGCCTCGGGACAGGGGGGCCCTACGAGCAGTACTTC. Its translation is CASSLGTGGPYEQYF. The rearrangement joins TRBV5-4 to TRBJ2-7, with TRBD1 matching 11 bases. This CDR3 is built from 15 residues. Per germline, CDR1 SGHNT and CDR2 YYREEE (reference sequence). V was pared by 4 bases and J by 2 bases, with 5 bases of the junction left unmatched.

V gene TRBV28 combines with J gene TRBJ1-6; D is unresolved. Germline assignment: CDR1 MDHEN and CDR2 SYDVKM. V gave up 6 bases and J gave up 7 bases, with 4 bases separating them. The CDR3 totals 11 residues. The CDR3 loop is CASRSNSPLHF. CDR3 nucleotides: TGTGCCAGCAGGTCAAATTCACCCCTCCACTTT.

V and J are TRBV3-1 (or the pseudogene TRBV3-2) and TRBJ2-3; 8 bases fit TRBD1. With V trimmed by 5 bases and J by 0 bases, 7 bases remained unmatched. Germline CDR1 and CDR2: LGHDT and YNNKEL (reference sequence). The CDR3 spans 16 residues. CDR3: CASSTRTGKSTDTQYF. The CDR3 nucleotides read TGTGCCAGCAGCACCCGGACAGGGAAAAGCACAGATACGCAGTATTTT.

A single count supports this clone. This sequence joins TRBV19 and TRBJ1-3; 7 nucleotides align to TRBD1. J was trimmed by 4 bases and V by 6 bases; bases with no gene match: 6. Germline lookup yields CDR1 LNHDA and CDR2 SQIVND (reference sequence). The CDR3 spans 14 residues. This chain's CDR3 is CASRIPGQGNTIYF. In DNA, the CDR3 is TGTGCCAGTAGGATCCCGGGACAGGGAAACACCATATATTTT.